The rows below give T cell receptor beta chains drawn from one sample of a study of blood T cell repertoires in COVID-19. Libraries were prepared by immunoSEQ multiplex PCR; TCRdb keeps only in-frame clonotypes and omits some of them. The sample yields about 200,000 clones, 82% seen once. The specimen was peripheral blood. The receptors here all came from an older woman with COVID-19, enrolled during active disease. Each CDR3 is given with its conserved first and last residue. A D gene is named only where the DNA matches it firmly. Size values are once, few and many counts, or a class for expanded clones, and some rows have none.

CDR3 protein: CASSLRTGALGEFF
CDR3 DNA: TGTGCCAGCAGTCTCCGGACAGGAGCTTTGGGCGAGTTCTTC
J gene: TRBJ2-1
D gene: TRBD1
clone size: -
CDR3 length: 14
V gene: TRBV6-5

CDR3 protein: CASSEARQNSDTQYF
CDR3 DNA: TGTGCCAGCAGTGAAGCGCGGCAAAACTCAGATACGCAGTATTTT
J gene: TRBJ2-3
D gene: -
clone size: -
CDR3 length: 15
V gene: TRBV6-1

CDR3 protein: CASSRDRAIYGYTF
CDR3 DNA: TGTGCCAGCAGCCGGGACAGGGCTATCTATGGCTACACCTTC
J gene: TRBJ1-2
D gene: TRBD1
clone size: -
CDR3 length: 14
V gene: TRBV27

CDR3 protein: CASSFRGIGTEAFF
CDR3 DNA: TGTGCCAGCAGTTTCAGGGGGATAGGCACTGAAGCTTTCTTT
J gene: TRBJ1-1
D gene: TRBD1
clone size: -
CDR3 length: 14
V gene: TRBV6-5

CDR3 protein: CASSLTPRDRAYTEAFF
CDR3 DNA: TGTGCCAGCAGCTTAACCCCCCGGGACAGGGCGTACACTGAAGCTTTCTTT
J gene: TRBJ1-1
D gene: TRBD1
clone size: once
CDR3 length: 17
V gene: TRBV13

CDR3 protein: CASSQDSGPGLYNEQFF
CDR3 DNA: TGTGCCAGCAGCCAAGATTCAGGGCCGGGACTCTACAATGAGCAGTTCTTC
J gene: TRBJ2-1
D gene: -
clone size: -
CDR3 length: 17
V gene: TRBV14

CDR3 protein: CASSIPQGNIQYF
CDR3 DNA: TGTGCCAGCAGCATACCACAGGGAAACATTCAGTACTTC
J gene: TRBJ2-4
D gene: -
clone size: -
CDR3 length: 13
V gene: TRBV3-1/TRBV3-2

CDR3 protein: CASRRQQDQPQHF
CDR3 DNA: TGTGCCAGTAGAAGACAGCAAGATCAGCCCCAGCATTTT
J gene: TRBJ1-5
D gene: -
clone size: few
CDR3 length: 13
V gene: TRBV19

CDR3 protein: CASSPDRGRSYEQYF
CDR3 DNA: TGTGCCAGCAGCCCCGACAGGGGGAGGTCCTACGAGCAGTACTTC
J gene: TRBJ2-7
D gene: TRBD1
clone size: -
CDR3 length: 15
V gene: TRBV3-1/TRBV3-2

CDR3 protein: CASSPSRGANEQFF
CDR3 DNA: TGTGCCAGCAGTCCTTCCCGGGGGGCGAATGAGCAGTTCTTC
J gene: TRBJ2-1
D gene: -
clone size: -
CDR3 length: 14
V gene: TRBV25-1

CDR3 protein: CASSVDSGDTKLAKNIQYF
CDR3 DNA: TGTGCCAGCAGCGTAGATTCGGGAGACACGAAATTAGCCAAAAACATTCAGTACTTC
J gene: TRBJ2-4
D gene: -
clone size: -
CDR3 length: 19
V gene: TRBV9

CDR3 protein: CASSQGGGGLKTQYF
CDR3 DNA: TGCGCCAGCAGCCAAGGGGGAGGGGGGTTGAAGACCCAGTACTTC
J gene: TRBJ2-5
D gene: -
clone size: -
CDR3 length: 15
V gene: TRBV4-3

CDR3 protein: CALTGQPRTEAFF
CDR3 DNA: TGTGCCTTAACTGGCCAGCCGAGGACTGAAGCTTTCTTT
J gene: TRBJ1-1
D gene: -
clone size: once
CDR3 length: 13
V gene: TRBV30